The T cell receptor beta chain described here comes from a study of CD8 T cells in ankylosing spondylitis. Study results and limitations: Ankylosing spondylitis blood appeared to be characterized by a TCR beta motif of several highly homologous variants. Disease-associated clones were reportedly significantly overrepresented in matched ankylosing spondylitis synovial fluid.

A quantitative 5'-RACE method, one with molecular barcodes, was used to make TCR beta libraries. TCRdb re-called the 5' RACE reads with MiXCR, one entry per CDR3 protein. The repertoire has roughly 700,000 distinct CDR3 sequences, 15% to 20% of them found once; the top ten carry 15% to 20%. For this clonotype: Antigen specificity is unknown.

The receptor was isolated from a male donor with ankylosing spondylitis. The sequenced material came from blood, either unsorted or a sorted T cell fraction (not recorded which).

The CDR3 loop is CASRSRTSGGHEQYF. In DNA form, the CDR3 reads TGTGCCAGCAGGAGTCGGACTAGCGGGGGCCACGAGCAGTACTTC. V and J are TRBV12-3 or TRBV12-4 and TRBJ2-7; 13 bases fit TRBD2. This CDR3 has 15 amino acids. The V and J ends lost 6 bases and 5 bases, in that order; junction bases with no gene match: 7.